This entry is about one TCR beta chain. As yet, its antigen is unknown. Primers: 52 TRBV forward and 13 TRBJ reverse. The repertoire was sequenced with immunoSEQ multiplex PCR; TCRdb's copy has only in-frame clones and lacks some. The data contain about 20,000 clones, over 85% of them singletons. Germline lookup yields CDR1 MDHEN and CDR2 SYDVKM. This CDR3 comprises 12 residues. The V gene lost 5 bases and the J gene lost 8 bases, with 12 bases spanning the gap. All CD3G-deficient patients showed autoimmunity, more severe in two. Patients, 2 to 39 years old, had expanded memory T-cell proportions. The data derive from a study of regulatory T cells. Findings and caveats of the study: In patients, unique TRB V-J pairs were restricted and V/J usage skewed, especially in Tregs.

Material: CD8+ T cells sorted from blood. The rearrangement links TRBV28 to TRBJ1-1; D remains unclear. The TCR sequence derives from a child aged 2 to 15 with CD3G deficiency. The CDR3 region has the DNA TGTGCCAGCAGTCCGAGCGGTGGCGAAGCTTTCTTT. Translation: CASSPSGGEAFF. Based on the CDR3 plus reference TRBV28 and TRBJ1-1, the full variable domain is DVKVTQSSRYLVKRTGEKVFLECVQDMDHENMFWYRQDPGLGLRLIYFSYDVKMKEKGDIPEGYSVSREKKERFSLILESASTNQTSMYLCASSPSGGEAFFGQGTRLTVV.